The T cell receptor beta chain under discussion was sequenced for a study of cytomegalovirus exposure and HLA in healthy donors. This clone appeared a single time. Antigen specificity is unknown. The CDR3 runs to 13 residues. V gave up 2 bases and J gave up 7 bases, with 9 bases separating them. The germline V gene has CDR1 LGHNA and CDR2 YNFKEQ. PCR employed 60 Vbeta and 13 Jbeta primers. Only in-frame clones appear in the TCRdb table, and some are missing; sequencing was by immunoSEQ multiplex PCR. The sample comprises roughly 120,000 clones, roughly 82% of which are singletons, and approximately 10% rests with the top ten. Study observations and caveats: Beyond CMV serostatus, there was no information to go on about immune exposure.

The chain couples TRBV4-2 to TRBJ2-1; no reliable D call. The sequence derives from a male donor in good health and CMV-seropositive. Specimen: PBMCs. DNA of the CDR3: TGTGCCAGCAGCCAAAGTACGAGTAATGAGCAGTTCTTC. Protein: CASSQSTSNEQFF.